The rows below give T cell receptor beta chains drawn from one sample of a study of control samples from healthy donors and cancer patients. This table comes from immunoSEQ multiplex PCR, and its TCRdb copy is limited to in-frame clones, with some not included. The data hold tens of thousands of clones, with around four fifths observed a single time. The sequenced material came from blood. These receptors were obtained from a man in his fifties or sixties in good health. CDR3s leave out the opening cysteine and the closing phenylalanine or tryptophan. Clone size appears in some rows only: once, few, many, or a class for an expanded clone.

v_gene,abundance,j_gene,CDR3aa
TRBV11-2,-,TRBJ2-1,ASSFAGNHNEQF
TRBV7-9,-,TRBJ1-4,ASSLGGVDEKLF
TRBV5-1,few,TRBJ1-6,ASRGESNSPLH
TRBV3-1/TRBV3-2,-,TRBJ1-2,ASSNRGDRSGYT
TRBV27,-,TRBJ2-7,ASSLVSGSYEQY
TRBV7-2,-,TRBJ2-1,ASSLDRGLSNEQF
TRBV29-1,-,TRBJ1-2,SVEKTGGNYGYT
TRBV21-1,-,TRBJ1-5,ASRDRDRWANQPQH
TRBV9,-,TRBJ2-1,ASSGISGGLLAEQF
TRBV7-3,-,TRBJ2-5,ASSSLPQETQY
TRBV24-1,-,TRBJ2-5,ATSDPPLGAQY
TRBV6-1,-,TRBJ1-2,ASSETGRSGYT
TRBV5-6,-,TRBJ1-4,ASSLTGEGGGEKLF
TRBV11-2,-,TRBJ2-1,ASSLQGGIYNEQF
TRBV7-2,-,TRBJ2-7,ASSLVPGGSSYEQY
TRBV5-1,-,TRBJ2-1,ASSLWDLGIYNEQF
TRBV25-1,-,TRBJ1-4,ASSDRQGRFNEKLF
TRBV7-8,-,TRBJ1-4,ASSFSGYVNEKLF
TRBV30,-,TRBJ1-1,AWSGPGTGGNTEAF
TRBV5-6,-,TRBJ1-2,ASSLGGQGGYGYT
TRBV7-2,once,TRBJ1-5,ASSLRQGSQPQH
TRBV30,-,TRBJ2-5,ACLRQGRETQY
TRBV5-1,-,TRBJ2-7,ASSSGTVGVAYEQY
TRBV5-4,-,TRBJ2-7,ASSLDRGEVREQY
TRBV19,-,TRBJ2-2,ASSISGNTGELF
TRBV5-4,many,TRBJ1-2,ASSENQGFYGYT
TRBV11-2,few,TRBJ1-2,ASSLSRGHLLSYT
TRBV7-2,-,TRBJ2-1,ASSLVVRDEQF
TRBV28,-,TRBJ2-7,ASSAVRGLAAYEQY
TRBV30,-,TRBJ1-6,AWDRNNSPLH
TRBV11-2,-,TRBJ2-7,ASSLLDEQY
TRBV6-5,-,TRBJ2-5,ASSYPGPTGTQY
TRBV28,-,TRBJ1-2,ASSPPTGYGYT
TRBV28,-,TRBJ2-5,ASSLWQETQY
TRBV29-1,once,TRBJ1-1,SVSDGNTEAF
TRBV2,-,TRBJ2-1,ASSVSMRGIQF
TRBV6-6,-,TRBJ2-6,ASSRRGISSGANVLT
TRBV11-3,-,TRBJ1-3,ASSPRRNTIY
TRBV2,-,TRBJ2-3,ASSELAGVYADTQY
TRBV12-5,few,TRBJ2-1,ASAGASYNEQF
TRBV6-1,-,TRBJ1-2,ASSVDSNYGYT
TRBV19,-,TRBJ2-3,ASSKQGQGYSDTQY
TRBV5-6,once,TRBJ1-1,ASSLGHTNTEAF
TRBV19,-,TRBJ2-3,ASSMSPSTDTQY
TRBV5-4,-,TRBJ2-1,ASSSRTSAKYNEQF
TRBV5-1,-,TRBJ2-1,ASSFPDGGGSYNEQF
TRBV18,-,TRBJ2-3,ASSPAASGDHTDTQY
TRBV28,-,TRBJ1-5,ASTRDNLLQQPQH
TRBV30,-,TRBJ2-5,AWTMVVGAQY
TRBV16,-,TRBJ1-5,ASSQSGREYQPQH
TRBV3-1/TRBV3-2,once,TRBJ2-1,ASSQRPNSYNEQF